The 26 T cell receptor beta chains presented below share a single source sample, sequenced in a study of healthy donors' naive CD4 and CD8 T cells. TCR libraries were built from about 500 ng of total RNA by linear amplification. TCRdb redid the calling of the reads with MiXCR, one entry per CDR3 protein. The data hold 150,000 to 200,000 distinct CDR3 sequences, with over 60% observed a single time. The source material was naive CD4+ and CD8+ T cells sorted from blood, pooled from several donors. These receptor sequences come from a pool of human donors in good health; the sample pools cells from several healthy donors.

V usage is TRBV27 and J usage is TRBJ2-7, with D perhaps given as TRBD1 or TRBD2 (5 bases each). In germline, CDR1 is MNHEY, CDR2 SMNVEV (reference sequence). V was trimmed by 1 base and J by 0 bases, leaving 10 bases between them. This CDR3 has 15 amino acids. The CDR3 loop reads CASSLFGTSSYEQYF. CDR3 DNA: TGTGCCAGCAGTTTATTTGGGACCAGCTCCTACGAGCAGTACTTC.

This rearrangement joins TRBV12-3 or TRBV12-4 to TRBJ2-7; no clear D gene. There are 15 residues in the CDR3. Trimming shortened V by 3 bases and J by 5 bases, and 17 bases separated the two germline ends. CDR3 bases: TGTGCCAGCAGTTTTCCCCGGACCGGATTGGACGAGCAGTACTTC. It specifies CASSFPRTGLDEQYF.

The rearrangement uses TRBV15 and TRBJ2-5; no definite D call. Germline lookup yields CDR1 LNHNV and CDR2 YYDKDF (reference sequence). The CDR3 covers 12 residues. V was pared by 0 bases and J by 4 bases, with 3 bases between. DNA for the CDR3: TGTGCCACCAGCAGAGATGTAGAGACCCAGTACTTC. Its translation is CATSRDVETQYF.

The rearrangement uses TRBV5-5 and TRBJ2-1; a possible D gene is TRBD1 (6 bases). The V end was cut by 1 base, the J end by 1 base, with 21 bases between. Looked up from germline, CDR1 is SGHKS and CDR2 is YYEKEE (reference sequence). The CDR3 contains 19 residues. CDR3 residues: CASSLSWTGLRGSYNEQFF. As DNA, the CDR3 is TGTGCCAGCAGCTTGTCGTGGACTGGCCTGAGGGGGTCCTACAATGAGCAGTTCTTC.

The rearrangement links TRBV7-9 to TRBJ2-7; D tentatively reads TRBD1 or TRBD2 (5 bases each). Trimming removed 8 bases at V and 0 bases at J, with 8 bases between. This CDR3 spans 12 amino acids. Germline CDR1 is SEHNR and CDR2 is FQNEAQ (reference sequence). CDR3 nucleotide sequence: TGTGCCAGCGGGACGCGCTCCTACGAGCAGTACTTC. This sequence encodes CASGTRSYEQYF.

The DNA of the CDR3 is TGCAGCGTGCCCCTTACAGGGGGATCCTACAATGAGCAGTTCTTC. Translating gives CSVPLTGGSYNEQFF. The V and J genes are TRBV29-1 and TRBJ2-1, with TRBD1 matching 8 bases. Germline V gene lookup returns CDR1 SQVTM and CDR2 ANQGSEA. The CDR3 runs 15 residues. V lost 6 bases to trimming and J lost 1 base; unmatched junction nucleotides: 8.

As concerns this clonotype: Relative to the germline gene, one junction end is altered; a read error may explain this. This chain links TRBV4-3 with TRBJ2-7; TRBD1 aligns across 8 bases. Looked up from germline, CDR1 is LGHNA and CDR2 is YSLEER. The CDR3 covers 16 residues. In DNA form, the CDR3 reads TGTGTCAGCAGCCGAGGCCTCGGGACAGGAGGTGACGAGCAGTACTTC. This codes for CVSSRGLGTGGDEQYF.

V gene TRBV12-5 combines with J gene TRBJ1-2; no reliable D call. This CDR3 spans 14 amino acids. The germline CDR1 and CDR2 sequences are LGHNT and FRNRAP. Trimming removed 0 bases at V and 4 bases at J, with 9 bases between. Here the CDR3 reads CASGLVGRIYGYTF. CDR3 nucleotide sequence: TGTGCTAGTGGTTTGGTAGGACGGATCTATGGCTACACCTTC.

The genes are TRBV14 and TRBJ2-1, with 8 positions matching TRBD2. V was pared by 3 bases and J by 0 bases, with 19 bases of the junction left unmatched. Germline CDR1 and CDR2: SGHDN and FVKESK. The CDR3 contains 21 residues. This CDR3 reads CASSQDTQREQTKSSYNEQFF. The CDR3 nucleotides read TGTGCCAGCAGCCAGGACACACAGCGGGAGCAAACGAAGAGCTCCTACAATGAGCAGTTCTTC.

The chain employs TRBV29-1 and TRBJ2-5, with 9 bases lining up with TRBD1. V lost 6 bases and J lost 4; bases outside the gene matches: 12. Germline values: CDR1 SQVTM, CDR2 ANQGSEA. The CDR3 sequence is 15 residues long. CDR3 in amino acids: CSVLRQGVAGETQYF. As DNA, the CDR3 is TGCAGCGTACTCAGACAGGGGGTCGCAGGAGAGACCCAGTACTTC. The complete variable domain, with remaining parts taken from reference TRBV29-1 and TRBJ2-5, reads SAVISQKPSRDICQRGTSLTIQCQVDSQVTMMFWYRQQPGQSLTLIATANQGSEATYESGFVIDKFPISRPNLTFSTLTVSNMSPEDSSIYLCSVLRQGVAGETQYFGPGTRLLVL.

The genes are TRBV29-1 and TRBJ2-5; D uncertain. The CDR3 extends over 12 amino acids. Germline V lookup: CDR1 SQVTM, CDR2 ANQGSEA. Deletions cut 8 bases from V and 2 bases from J, with 12 bases between. CDR3 protein: CSSLQEQETQYF. The DNA of the CDR3 is TGCAGCTCCCTGCAAGAACAAGAGACCCAGTACTTC.

The chain has TRBV6-5 and TRBJ2-1, with D perhaps TRBD2 (5 bases). The CDR3 is 12 amino acids. V was pared by 5 bases and J by 8 bases, with 10 bases between. CDR1 is MNHEY and CDR2 is SVGAGI in the germline V gene. For the CDR3, the DNA is TGTGCCAGCAGTGACCGGGGAGATGAGCAGTTCTTC. Its translation: CASSDRGDEQFF.

This clonotype was recorded once. This chain uses TRBV5-5 with TRBJ1-2; 10 nucleotides match TRBD1. CDR1 SGHKS and CDR2 YYEKEE come from the germline V gene (reference sequence). The CDR3 length is 14 residues. V lost 4 bases and J lost 8; bases outside the gene matches: 8. CDR3 DNA: TGTGCCAGCAGCAGGGACAGGGGAAAGGGCGGCTACACCTTC. Translated, it gives CASSRDRGKGGYTF. Full variable domain (missing parts from reference TRBV5-5 and TRBJ1-2): DAGVTQSPTHLIKTRGQQVTLRCSPISGHKSVSWYQQVLGQGPQFIFQYYEKEERGRGNFPDRFSARQFPNYSSELNVNALLLGDSALYLCASSRDRGKGGYTFGSGTRLTVV.

The chain links TRBV18 to TRBJ2-3; 10 bases match TRBD2. From germline, CDR1 is KGHSH and CDR2 LQKENI. The CDR3 totals 16 residues. V dropped 4 bases and J dropped 2; count of bases not matched to a gene: 6. For the CDR3, the DNA is TGTGCCAGCTCACTACGGACTAGCGGAGCCACAGATACGCAGTATTTT. Translation: CASSLRTSGATDTQYF.

A few counts support this clonotype. The rearrangement uses TRBV29-1 and TRBJ2-7; TRBD1 matches at 7 bases. V lost 4 bases and J lost 4; bases outside the gene matches: 4. Germline V CDR1 and CDR2: SQVTM, ANQGSEA. CDR3 length: 12 amino acids. The CDR3 nucleotides read TGCAGCGTTGTGCAGGGGGTGTACGAGCAGTACTTC. Amino acid sequence: CSVVQGVYEQYF.

This clonotype was observed a single time. Germline is not matched at one junction end, which may reflect a read error. This chain connects TRBV6-2 or TRBV6-3 to TRBJ2-1; D gene uncertain. CDR3 length equals 15 residues. Germline loops: CDR1 MNHEY, CDR2 SVGEGT. CDR3 in DNA: TGTGCCAGCAGTTACTCAGCTCAGGCCTACCATGAGCAGTTCTTC. Protein product: CASSYSAQAYHEQFF.

This clonotype was counted a few times. The chain employs TRBV19 and TRBJ1-1, with TRBD1 as a possible D gene (5 bases). Germline CDR1 is LNHDA and CDR2 is SQIVND (reference sequence). V dropped 7 bases and J dropped 4 bases, with 25 bases sitting between them. This CDR3 region has 17 residues. The CDR3 sequence is CASKTQSQGWRSTEAFF. The DNA of the CDR3 is TGTGCCAGTAAAACCCAATCCCAGGGATGGAGGAGCACTGAAGCTTTCTTT. Drawing the rest from reference TRBV19 and TRBJ1-1, the complete variable domain is DGGITQSPKYLFRKEGQNVTLSCEQNLNHDAMYWYRQDPGQGLRLIYYSQIVNDFQKGDIAEGYSVSREKKESFPLTVTSAQKNPTAFYLCASKTQSQGWRSTEAFFGQGTRLTVV.

The rearrangement joins TRBV11-2 to TRBJ2-5; TRBD1 aligns across 9 bases. The CDR3 contains 15 residues. CDR1 is SGHAT and CDR2 is FQNNGV in the germline V gene. With V trimmed by 4 bases and J by 5 bases, 8 bases remained unmatched. CDR3 in DNA: TGTGCCAGCAGCTCCGGACAGGGGTGGAGGGAGACCCAGTACTTC. Protein: CASSSGQGWRETQYF.

There are a few counts of this clonotype. The J gene is TRBJ1-4, the V gene TRBV20-1; a weak D match, TRBD1 (6 bases). Germline CDR1 reads DFQATT; CDR2 reads SNEGSKA (reference sequence). This CDR3 comprises 13 residues. The V end lost 0 bases, the J end lost 14 bases, and 16 bases lay between the germline ends. In DNA, the CDR3 is TGCAGTGCTAGAGATCCAGGGGATGGGTCCCTGTTTTTT. Translation: CSARDPGDGSLFF.

This rearrangement joins TRBV29-1 to TRBJ1-3, with a tentative D call TRBD1 (5 bases). V was clipped by 6 bases and J by 0 bases, with 12 bases between them. Germline CDR1 is SQVTM and CDR2 is ANQGSEA. The CDR3 consists of 14 residues. In DNA form, the CDR3 reads TGCAGCGTCGAAAGACAGAACTCTGGAAACACCATATATTTT. Translated, it gives CSVERQNSGNTIYF.

This chain uses TRBV7-9 with TRBJ1-1; D is perhaps TRBD1 (6 bases). Germline lookup yields CDR1 SEHNR and CDR2 FQNEAQ (reference sequence). This CDR3 spans 13 amino acids. Trimming pared 5 bases from V and 7 bases from J, leaving 14 bases between. CDR3 loop: CASSPGQSREAFF. The CDR3 region has the DNA TGTGCCAGCAGCCCCGGACAGTCTCGTGAAGCTTTCTTT. The entire variable domain, with the rest obtained from reference TRBV7-9 and TRBJ1-1, is as follows: DTGVSQNPRHKITKRGQNVTFRCDPISEHNRLYWYRQTLGQGPEFLTYFQNEAQLEKSRLLSDRFSAERPKGSFSTLEIQRTEQGDSAMYLCASSPGQSREAFFGQGTRLTVV.

The V call is TRBV29-1, the J call TRBJ1-3; no clear D. CDR3 length: 14 amino acids. The germline gives CDR1 SQVTM, CDR2 ANQGSEA. Trimming pared 7 bases from V and 0 bases from J, leaving 13 bases between. The CDR3 coding sequence is TGCAGCGCCCTCGACCCAGACTCTGGAAACACCATATATTTT. Its protein product is CSALDPDSGNTIYF.

V gene TRBV29-1 combines with J gene TRBJ2-7; unclear D gene. V shed 2 bases and J shed 3 bases, with 11 bases lying between them. The CDR3 runs 13 residues. The germline V gene has CDR1 SQVTM and CDR2 ANQGSEA. DNA of the CDR3: TGCAGCGTTGAAACGGCAGCCGACTACGAGCAGTACTTC. This sequence encodes CSVETAADYEQYF.

There are a few counts of this clonotype. The CDR3, as DNA: TGCGCCAGCAGCGCCCCTTTAGAGACCCAGTACTTC. Translation gives CASSAPLETQYF. This sequence joins TRBV5-1 and TRBJ2-5; D remains unclear. V lost 4 bases, J lost 4 bases, and 8 bases lay in between. CDR3 length: 12 residues. CDR1 is SGHRS, CDR2 YFSETQ, per germline.

V and J are TRBV29-1 and TRBJ2-7; 12 bases are a match to TRBD1. CDR1 and CDR2 (germline): SQVTM, ANQGSEA. The ends lost 2 bases at V and 4 bases at J; junction bases unmatched: 6. The CDR3 extends over 15 amino acids. Here the CDR3 reads CSVETPGQGAYEQYF. DNA for the CDR3: TGCAGCGTTGAAACGCCGGGACAGGGGGCGTACGAGCAGTACTTC.

This chain links TRBV18 with TRBJ2-7, with D unclear. V was clipped by 3 bases and J by 3 bases, with 12 bases between them. The CDR3 length is 14 residues. CDR1 KGHSH and CDR2 LQKENI come from the germline V gene. CDR3 sequence (DNA): TGTGCCAGCTCACCGGATAGATCTTACTACGAGCAGTACGTC. Amino acids: CASSPDRSYYEQYV.